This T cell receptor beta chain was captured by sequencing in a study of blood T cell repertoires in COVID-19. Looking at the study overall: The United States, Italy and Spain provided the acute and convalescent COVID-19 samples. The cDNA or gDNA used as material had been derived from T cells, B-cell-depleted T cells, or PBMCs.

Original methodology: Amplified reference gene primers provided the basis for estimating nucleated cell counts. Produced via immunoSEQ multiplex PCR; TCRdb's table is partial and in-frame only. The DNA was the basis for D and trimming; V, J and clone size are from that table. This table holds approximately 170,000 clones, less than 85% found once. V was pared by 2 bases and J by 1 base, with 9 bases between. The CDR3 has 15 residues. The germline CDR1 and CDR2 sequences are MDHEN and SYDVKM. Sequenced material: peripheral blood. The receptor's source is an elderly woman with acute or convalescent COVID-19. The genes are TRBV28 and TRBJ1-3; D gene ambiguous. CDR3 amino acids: CASSLSSWSGNTIYF. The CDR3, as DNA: TGTGCCAGCAGTTTAAGTAGCTGGTCTGGAAACACCATATATTTT.